The 20 T cell receptor beta chains listed next were all sequenced from one sample in a study of cytomegalovirus exposure and HLA in healthy donors. Primers for the PCR totalled 60 Vbeta and 13 Jbeta. Sequencing used immunoSEQ multiplex PCR; TCRdb keeps in-frame clones, though not all of them. This table has about 160,000 clones, 65% to 85% appearing once. Specimen: PBMCs. All receptors come from a woman aged 40-49 years in good health and CMV-seropositive.

The chain combines TRBV19 with TRBJ2-1; D possibly corresponds to TRBD2 (5 bases). Trimming removed 7 bases from V and 6 bases from J, with 13 bases in between. Looked up from germline, CDR1 is LNHDA and CDR2 is SQIVND (reference sequence). This CDR3 region has 13 residues. The CDR3: CASTPGLVNEQFF. DNA of the CDR3: TGTGCCAGTACGCCGGGATTGGTCAATGAGCAGTTCTTC.

The chain combines TRBV19 with TRBJ1-1; a weak D match, TRBD1 (6 bases). Trimming pared 5 bases from V and 10 bases from J, leaving 14 bases between. The germline V gene has CDR1 LNHDA and CDR2 SQIVND (reference sequence). The CDR3 length is 12 residues. Here the CDR3 reads CASSQVQGPAFF. The CDR3 DNA sequence: TGTGCCAGTAGTCAAGTACAGGGTCCAGCTTTCTTT.

The gene calls are TRBV2 and TRBJ1-5; tentative D call: TRBD1 (5 bases). With 0 bases removed from V and 4 bases from J, the gap between germline ends came to 10 bases. The CDR3 has 15 amino acids. CDR1 is SNHLY, CDR2 FYNNEI, per germline. The CDR3 nucleotides read TGTGCCAGCAGTGAAGCGCTTCGGGGGAATCAGCCCCAGCATTTT. Protein: CASSEALRGNQPQHF.

The chain carries TRBV28 and TRBJ2-1; the D gene is possibly TRBD1 (5 bases). The V and J ends lost 7 bases and 2 bases respectively, with 9 bases between them. The CDR3 extends over 13 amino acids. Germline assignment: CDR1 MDHEN and CDR2 SYDVKM. The CDR3 DNA reads TGTGCCAGCACATCAGGGACCTACAATGAGCAGTTCTTC. This translates into CASTSGTYNEQFF.

The J gene is TRBJ2-1, the V gene TRBV6-4; 11 nucleotides match TRBD2. Unmatched junction bases numbered 2, after V lost 3 bases and J lost 1 base. CDR3 size: 16 residues. Germline V gives CDR1 MRHNA, CDR2 SNTAGT. Here the CDR3 DNA reads TGTGCCAGCAGTGAAACTAGCGGGGGATCCTACAATGAGCAGTTCTTC. Translating it yields CASSETSGGSYNEQFF.

The chain carries TRBV4-3 and TRBJ2-2, with 11 bases matching TRBD2. Looked up from germline, CDR1 is LGHNA and CDR2 is YSLEER. CDR3 size: 19 residues. V trimming: 4 bases; J trimming: 6 bases; junction bases outside the gene matches: 16. CDR3 in amino acids: CASSRNPPISGGGSGELFF. The CDR3 DNA sequence: TGCGCCAGCAGCCGCAATCCTCCAATTAGCGGGGGGGGGTCCGGGGAGCTGTTTTTT.

This clone was picked up one time. V and J are TRBV14 and TRBJ1-2, with D hard to call. The CDR3 runs 15 residues. Looked up from germline, CDR1 is SGHDN and CDR2 is FVKESK. V was pared by 0 bases and J by 0 bases, with 8 bases between. The CDR3 region is CASSQESVANYGYTF. CDR3 in DNA: TGTGCCAGCAGCCAAGAAAGCGTAGCTAACTATGGCTACACCTTC.

This clone was recorded only once. This sequence joins TRBV20-1 and TRBJ2-7; D ambiguous. Per germline, CDR1 DFQATT and CDR2 SNEGSKA (reference sequence). CDR3 size: 11 residues. The V and J ends lost 6 bases and 7 bases respectively, with 13 bases between them. CDR3 sequence: CSASPGSEQYF. The CDR3 nucleotides are TGCAGTGCCAGCCCAGGTTCTGAGCAGTACTTC.

This rearrangement joins TRBV5-1 to TRBJ2-5; D remains ambiguous. The CDR3 is made up of 14 amino acids. V was clipped by 0 bases and J by 4 bases, with 10 bases between them. Germline CDR1 is SGHRS and CDR2 is YFSETQ. The CDR3 sequence: CASSLDPGSETQYF. The CDR3 coding sequence is TGCGCCAGCAGCTTGGATCCCGGGTCAGAGACCCAGTACTTC.

The CDR3 sequence is CASRLTVRNYGYTF. CDR3 nucleotide sequence: TGTGCCAGCAGATTGACAGTGCGTAACTATGGCTACACCTTC. The J gene is TRBJ1-2, the V gene TRBV6-6; D is possibly TRBD1 (5 bases). V was clipped by 6 bases and J by 1 base, with 12 bases between them. CDR1 MNHNY and CDR2 SVGAGI come from the germline V gene (reference sequence). The CDR3 has 14 residues.

The chain is built from TRBV18 and TRBJ1-1; D is unclear. The CDR3 is 14 amino acids. Germline V gene sequence: CDR1 KGHSH, CDR2 LQKENI. Trimming left V 2 bases short and J 2 bases short, with 9 bases between. CDR3 DNA sequence: TGTGCCAGCTCACCAATTAGAGGAAACACTGAAGCTTTCTTT. It codes for CASSPIRGNTEAFF.

The V call is TRBV5-4, the J call TRBJ2-7; the D gene is possibly TRBD2 (5 bases). The germline CDR1 and CDR2 sequences are SGHNT and YYREEE (reference sequence). The CDR3 totals 14 residues. With 3 bases removed from V and 5 bases from J, the gap between germline ends came to 15 bases. In DNA form, the CDR3 reads TGTGCCAGCAGCTCGACTGGGAGTAGGAACGAGCAGTACTTC. Translating gives CASSSTGSRNEQYF.

The J gene is TRBJ2-5, the V gene TRBV11-2; 7 bases map to TRBD1. CDR3 length: 16 residues. V lost 2 bases to trimming and J lost 2 bases; unmatched junction nucleotides: 8. Germline loops: CDR1 SGHAT, CDR2 FQNNGV. The CDR3 spells CASSLFKGARQETQYF. The CDR3, as DNA: TGTGCCAGCAGCTTATTCAAGGGGGCGCGACAAGAGACCCAGTACTTC.

CDR3 sequence (DNA): TGTGCCAGCTCACCAAGGAGGGAGCGGGGCAATGAGCAGTTCTTC. Translating it yields CASSPRRERGNEQFF. The V and J genes are TRBV18 and TRBJ2-1, with 7 bases fitting TRBD2. CDR3 length: 15 residues. The V segment lost 2 bases and the J segment 6 bases; nucleotides outside the gene matches: 7. Germline CDR1 KGHSH, CDR2 LQKENI.

The chain combines TRBV6-1 with TRBJ2-7; D unclear. Between the trimmed V and J ends, which lost 6 bases and 6 bases, there was a span of 9 bases. Germline V gene lookup returns CDR1 MNHNS and CDR2 SASEGT. CDR3 size: 11 residues. CDR3 nucleotides: TGTGCCAGCAGCACTCTGGTCGAGCAGTACTTC. Translation gives CASSTLVEQYF.

The chain employs TRBV2 and TRBJ1-4; TRBD1 matches at 7 bases. The CDR3 consists of 15 residues. Germline CDR1 reads SNHLY; CDR2 reads FYNNEI. After removal of 5 bases from V and 6 bases from J, the junction contained 9 bases not matched to a gene. CDR3 bases: TGTGCCAGCAGTATCCGACAGGGCCCTGATGAAAAACTGTTTTTT. It specifies CASSIRQGPDEKLFF.

The CDR3 nucleotides are TGTGCCAGCAGAGCCGCGGGGGCCTTTCCCGGGGAGCTGTTTTTT. Protein sequence: CASRAAGAFPGELFF. The genes are TRBV6-1 and TRBJ2-2; weak D call: TRBD2 (7 bases). The CDR3 has 15 residues. Germline loops: CDR1 MNHNS, CDR2 SASEGT. Trimming removed 6 bases at V and 6 bases at J, with 17 bases between.

The J gene is TRBJ2-2, the V gene TRBV6-1; 8 positions match TRBD2. The CDR3 consists of 17 residues. Germline trimming cut 4 bases from V and 3 bases from J; bases unmatched to any gene: 10. Germline assignment: CDR1 MNHNS and CDR2 SASEGT. CDR3 sequence (DNA): TGTGCCAGCAGTGTTAGTGCGGGGGGCGCGTACACCGGGGAGCTGTTTTTT. Protein sequence: CASSVSAGGAYTGELFF.

The gene calls are TRBV30 and TRBJ2-5; the match to TRBD2 covers 8 bases. CDR3 length equals 14 residues. The germline V gene has CDR1 GTSNPN and CDR2 SVGIG (reference sequence). Trimming took 4 bases from V and 2 from J; bases not matched to a gene: 6. The CDR3, as DNA: TGTGCCTGGACCAACGGGGGGGCTCAAGAGACCCAGTACTTC. Residues: CAWTNGGAQETQYF.

The chain links TRBV29-1 to TRBJ1-1, with D maybe TRBD1 (5 bases). Germline CDR1 is SQVTM and CDR2 is ANQGSEA. The CDR3 is 14 amino acids. The germline V and J ends were trimmed by 7 bases and 0 bases, with 15 bases remaining between them. This CDR3 reads CSAPGAGMNTEAFF. As DNA, the CDR3 is TGCAGCGCCCCTGGGGCAGGGATGAACACTGAAGCTTTCTTT. The variable domain in full, completed from reference TRBV29-1 and TRBJ1-1, reads SAVISQKPSRDICQRGTSLTIQCQVDSQVTMMFWYRQQPGQSLTLIATANQGSEATYESGFVIDKFPISRPNLTFSTLTVSNMSPEDSSIYLCSAPGAGMNTEAFFGQGTRLTVV.